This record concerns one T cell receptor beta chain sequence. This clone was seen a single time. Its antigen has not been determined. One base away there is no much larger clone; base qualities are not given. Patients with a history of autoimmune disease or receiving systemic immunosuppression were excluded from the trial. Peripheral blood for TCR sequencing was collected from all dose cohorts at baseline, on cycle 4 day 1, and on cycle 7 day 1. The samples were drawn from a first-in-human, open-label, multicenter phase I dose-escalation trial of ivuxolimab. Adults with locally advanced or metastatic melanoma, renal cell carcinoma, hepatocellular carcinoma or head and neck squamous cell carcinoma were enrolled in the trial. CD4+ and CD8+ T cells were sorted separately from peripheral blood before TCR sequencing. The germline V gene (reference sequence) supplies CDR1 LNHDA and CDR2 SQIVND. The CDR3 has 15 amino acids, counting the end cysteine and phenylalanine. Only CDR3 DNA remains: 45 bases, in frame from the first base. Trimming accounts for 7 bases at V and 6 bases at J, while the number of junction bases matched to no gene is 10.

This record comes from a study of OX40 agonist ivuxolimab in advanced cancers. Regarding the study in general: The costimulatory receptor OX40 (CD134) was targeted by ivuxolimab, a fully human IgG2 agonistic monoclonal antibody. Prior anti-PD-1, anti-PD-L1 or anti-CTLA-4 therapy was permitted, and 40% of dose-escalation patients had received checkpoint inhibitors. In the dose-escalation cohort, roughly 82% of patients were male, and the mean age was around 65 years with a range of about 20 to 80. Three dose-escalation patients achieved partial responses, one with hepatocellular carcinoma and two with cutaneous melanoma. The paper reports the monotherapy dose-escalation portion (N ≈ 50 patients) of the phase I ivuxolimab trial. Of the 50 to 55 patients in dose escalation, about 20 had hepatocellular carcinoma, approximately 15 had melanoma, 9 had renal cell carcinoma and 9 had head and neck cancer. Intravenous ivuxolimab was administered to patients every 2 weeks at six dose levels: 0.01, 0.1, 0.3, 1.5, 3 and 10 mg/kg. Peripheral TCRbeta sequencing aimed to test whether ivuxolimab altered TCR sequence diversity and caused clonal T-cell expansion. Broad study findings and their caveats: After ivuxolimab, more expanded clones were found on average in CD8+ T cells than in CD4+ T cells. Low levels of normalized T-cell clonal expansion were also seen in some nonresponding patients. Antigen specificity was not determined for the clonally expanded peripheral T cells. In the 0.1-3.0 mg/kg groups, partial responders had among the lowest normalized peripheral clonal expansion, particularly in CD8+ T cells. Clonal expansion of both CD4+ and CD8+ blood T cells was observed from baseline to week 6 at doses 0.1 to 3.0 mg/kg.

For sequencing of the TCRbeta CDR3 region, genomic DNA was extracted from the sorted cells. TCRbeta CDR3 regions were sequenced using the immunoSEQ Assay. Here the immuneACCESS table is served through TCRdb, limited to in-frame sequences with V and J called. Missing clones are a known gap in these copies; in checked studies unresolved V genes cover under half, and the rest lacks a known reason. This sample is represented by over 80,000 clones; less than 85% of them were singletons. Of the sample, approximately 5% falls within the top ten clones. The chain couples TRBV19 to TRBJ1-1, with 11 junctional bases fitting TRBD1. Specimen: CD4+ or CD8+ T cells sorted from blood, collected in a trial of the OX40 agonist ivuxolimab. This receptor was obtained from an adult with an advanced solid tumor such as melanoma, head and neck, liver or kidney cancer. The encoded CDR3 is CASTIPGQGAPEAFF. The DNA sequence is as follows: TGTGCCAGTACCATACCCGGACAGGGGGCCCCTGAAGCTTTCTTT.